The text below deals with one TCR beta chain. The data are from a study of blood T cell repertoires in COVID-19. The overall study: The origin of the acute and convalescent COVID-19 samples was the United States, Italy and Spain.

Original analysis: Reference gene primers were amplified, and this amplification served to estimate nucleated cell counts. TCRdb keeps only in-frame clones here, not all; method: immunoSEQ multiplex PCR. For V, J and clone size, that table is used; D and trimming come from the DNA. Among roughly 380,000 clones listed, 89% were seen once. Patients of the Seattle cohort, enrolled during active infection, were followed longitudinally. Sequencing was performed on peripheral blood. This TCR came from a woman aged 55-70 years with COVID-19, enrolled during active disease.

CDR3 loop: CASSQADRGGTEAFF. The CDR3 bases are TGTGCCAGCAGCCAAGCGGACAGGGGGGGCACTGAAGCTTTCTTT. The V gene is TRBV14, the J gene TRBJ1-1, with TRBD1 matching over 10 bases. Germline CDR1 and CDR2: SGHDN and FVKESK. The CDR3 totals 15 residues. V shed 1 base, J shed 4 bases, and the junction held 3 bases outside the gene matches.